The 26 T cell receptor beta chains listed next were all sequenced from one sample in a study of T cell responses to AZD1222 COVID-19 vaccine. Assay: immunoSEQ multiplex PCR; the TCRdb copy retains only in-frame clones and omits some. This repertoire shows about 120,000 clones, roughly nine tenths found once; its top ten account for 1.6%. The source was peripheral blood, collected 28 days after the second AZD1222 dose. These receptors were obtained from an adult who received the AZD1222 COVID-19 vaccine.

V gene TRBV12-3 or TRBV12-4 combines with J gene TRBJ1-2, with D perhaps matching TRBD1 (5 bases). The CDR3 sequence is 13 residues long. V lost 6 bases and J 2 bases, leaving 10 bases between the germline ends. The CDR3 bases are TGTGCCAGCAGCCCGGGGGTGAACTATGGCTACACCTTC. Residues: CASSPGVNYGYTF.

The genes are TRBV5-4 and TRBJ2-1; 9 bases agree with TRBD1. The CDR3 spans 16 residues. Germline V CDR1 and CDR2: SGHNT, YYREEE (reference sequence). J was trimmed by 5 bases and V by 0 bases; bases with no gene match: 6. DNA for the CDR3: TGTGCCAGCAGCTTGGCCGTACAGGGGGCGAACAATGAGCAGTTCTTC. Translating gives CASSLAVQGANNEQFF.

The rearrangement joins TRBV28 to TRBJ1-1; D perhaps matches TRBD1 (6 bases). CDR1 and CDR2 from the germline V gene are MDHEN and SYDVKM. This CDR3 is built from 13 residues. Trimming shortened V by 6 bases and J by 8 bases, and 16 bases separated the two germline ends. CDR3 sequence: CASSRAVTGEAFF. The DNA of the CDR3 is TGTGCCAGCAGCCGTGCGGTAACAGGGGAAGCTTTCTTT.

This rearrangement joins TRBV7-9 to TRBJ2-1, with D possibly TRBD2 on 5 matching bases. The CDR3 runs to 14 residues. V was clipped by 2 bases and J by 12 bases, with 17 bases between them. Germline V gene data show CDR1 as SEHNR and CDR2 as FQNEAQ (reference sequence). The CDR3 is CASSLNGLGMSQFF. The CDR3, as DNA: TGTGCCAGCAGCTTAAATGGACTCGGCATGTCGCAGTTCTTC.

V gene TRBV10-2 combines with J gene TRBJ1-5; tentatively, D is TRBD1 (6 bases). The CDR3 spans 14 residues. Germline CDR1 and CDR2: WSHSY and SAAADI. The germline V and J ends were trimmed by 4 bases and 5 bases, with 12 bases remaining between them. The CDR3 here is CASSAQGLDQPQHF. DNA for the CDR3: TGCGCCAGCAGTGCCCAGGGGCTTGATCAGCCCCAGCATTTT.

V gene TRBV5-1 combines with J gene TRBJ2-1; 8 bases fit TRBD2. The V gene end was trimmed by 0 bases and the J gene end by 3 bases; junction bases not matched to a gene: 11. CDR1 is SGHRS and CDR2 is YFSETQ in the germline V gene. CDR3 length: 18 residues. The CDR3 DNA follows: TGCGCCAGCAGCTTGGCGGGAGGGCCTAGCTCAGTCTACAATGAGCAGTTCTTC. It yields the protein CASSLAGGPSSVYNEQFF.

This clone was seen once. The V call is TRBV15, the J call TRBJ1-1, with D uncertain. The CDR3 runs 13 residues. V lost 4 bases and J 6 bases, leaving 12 bases between the germline ends. Germline V gives CDR1 LNHNV, CDR2 YYDKDF (reference sequence). The CDR3 DNA reads as TGTGCCACCAGCACGGGGAGAGGGTCTGAAGCTTTCTTT. Encoded protein: CATSTGRGSEAFF.

The chain combines TRBV7-7 with TRBJ2-2, with 7 bases identical to TRBD1. Germline trimming cut 2 bases from V and 5 bases from J; bases unmatched to any gene: 5. In germline, CDR1 is SSHAT, CDR2 FNYEAQ (reference sequence). CDR3 length: 15 amino acids. In nucleotides, the CDR3 is TGTGCCAGCAGCTTATCGTCAGGGGGTACCGGGGAGCTGTTTTTT. Its protein product is CASSLSSGGTGELFF.

The chain joins TRBV19 to TRBJ1-5; D is undetermined. Germline V gene data show CDR1 as LNHDA and CDR2 as SQIVND (reference sequence). The CDR3 sequence is 15 residues long. V lost 5 bases and J lost 5, with 16 bases in between. The DNA of the CDR3 is TGTGCCAGTAGTGACACAGCGGGATACGATCAGCCCCAGCATTTT. This encodes CASSDTAGYDQPQHF.

The V gene is TRBV10-3, the J gene TRBJ2-1; D is uncertain. The CDR3 runs 13 residues. V was clipped by 2 bases and J by 7 bases, with 9 bases between them. Germline loops: CDR1 ENHRY, CDR2 SYGVKD. CDR3 DNA: TGTGCCATCAGTGAGCCCAGAACAAATGAGCAGTTCTTC. Translated, it gives CAISEPRTNEQFF.

This chain links TRBV18 with TRBJ2-6; D uncertain. Trimming took off 6 bases at V and 6 bases at J, with 15 bases between the two ends. The CDR3 consists of 15 residues. Germline CDR1 is KGHSH and CDR2 is LQKENI. As DNA, the CDR3 is TGTGCCAGCTCCCCGGACGGTGGTGTGGCCAACGTCCTGACTTTC. It yields the protein CASSPDGGVANVLTF.

The chain carries TRBV7-8 and TRBJ2-5; TRBD2 aligns across 7 bases. Germline V gene lookup returns CDR1 SGHVS and CDR2 FQNEAQ. This CDR3 contains 16 residues. Losses at the gene ends were 5 bases for V and 2 bases for J; bases not matched to a gene: 11. The CDR3 sequence is CASSLRAGPTQETQYF. The CDR3 DNA sequence: TGTGCCAGCAGCCTCCGAGCGGGACCTACTCAAGAGACCCAGTACTTC.

V usage is TRBV27 and J usage is TRBJ1-5; 7 bases line up with TRBD1. CDR3 length equals 13 residues. V gave up 5 bases and J gave up 9 bases; unmatched junction bases: 7. CDR1 is MNHEY and CDR2 is SMNVEV in the germline V gene (reference sequence). The CDR3 loop is CASSDREVGPQHF. The CDR3 DNA sequence: TGTGCCAGCAGTGACAGGGAGGTAGGGCCCCAGCATTTT.

V and J are TRBV5-4 and TRBJ2-7, with D hard to call. The ends were cut back, 1 base at V and 3 bases at J, with 11 bases in the middle. Germline V gene lookup returns CDR1 SGHNT and CDR2 YYREEE (reference sequence). The CDR3 sequence is 14 residues long. CDR3 residues: CASSLQESNYEQYF. Written as DNA, the CDR3 is TGTGCCAGCAGCTTGCAGGAATCCAACTACGAGCAGTACTTC.

The chain combines TRBV6-1 with TRBJ2-2; D may be TRBD1 or TRBD2 (5 bases each). CDR3 length equals 21 residues. CDR1 and CDR2 (germline): MNHNS, SASEGT. Trimming stripped 0 bases from V and 6 bases from J, with 29 bases between. This CDR3 is CASSEATTVLGAKPRPGELFF. In DNA form, the CDR3 reads TGTGCCAGCAGTGAAGCGACGACAGTACTCGGGGCAAAACCCCGACCCGGGGAGCTGTTTTTT.

The chain joins TRBV9 to TRBJ1-5, with TRBD1 matching 12 bases. The CDR3 is 20 amino acids. Unmatched junction bases numbered 19, after V lost 2 bases and J lost 7 bases. CDR1 and CDR2 (germline): SGDLS, YYNGEE. As DNA, the CDR3 is TGTGCCAGCAGCGTTCGCACGAATAGAAGGGACAGGGGGCTAGGGCAGCCCCAGCATTTT. This gives the protein CASSVRTNRRDRGLGQPQHF.

The chain joins TRBV7-9 to TRBJ1-4, with 9 bases identical to TRBD1. This CDR3 region has 16 residues. Per the germline V gene, CDR1 is SEHNR and CDR2 is FQNEAQ (reference sequence). Trimming removed 5 bases from V and 4 bases from J; junction bases left unmatched: 8. The CDR3 region is CASSRGQGYGNEKLFF. CDR3 coding DNA: TGTGCCAGCAGCCGGGGACAGGGTTACGGTAATGAAAAACTGTTTTTT.

The chain is built from TRBV18 and TRBJ1-3; D not certain. Germline CDR1 is KGHSH and CDR2 is LQKENI. V was cut by 2 bases and J by 0 bases, with 8 bases left in between. This CDR3 has 15 amino acids. CDR3 nucleotide sequence: TGTGCCAGCTCACCAACAGAGCTCTCTGGAAACACCATATATTTT. Its protein is CASSPTELSGNTIYF.

This chain links TRBV18 with TRBJ2-1, with 11 bases lining up with TRBD2. The CDR3 contains 15 residues. V lost 4 bases, J lost 8 bases, and 7 bases stayed unmatched. Germline lookup yields CDR1 KGHSH and CDR2 LQKENI. The CDR3 here is CASSLNSGRGDEQFF. The CDR3 DNA reads TGTGCCAGCTCACTAAATAGCGGGAGGGGTGATGAGCAGTTCTTC.

The chain links TRBV9 to TRBJ2-3; the D is unclear. With 0 bases removed from V and 0 bases from J, the gap between germline ends came to 8 bases. Germline values: CDR1 SGDLS, CDR2 YYNGEE. This CDR3 spans 15 amino acids. The CDR3 region is CASSVDGASTDTQYF. The CDR3 DNA reads as TGTGCCAGCAGCGTAGATGGAGCTAGCACAGATACGCAGTATTTT.

The rearrangement links TRBV10-1 to TRBJ2-5; TRBD1 aligns across 7 bases. The CDR3 sequence is 13 residues long. V trimming: 5 bases; J trimming: 2 bases; junction bases outside the gene matches: 2. Germline lookup yields CDR1 WNHNN and CDR2 SYGVQD (reference sequence). As DNA, the CDR3 is TGCGCCAGCAGTACAGGGGATCAAGAGACCCAGTACTTC. As protein: CASSTGDQETQYF.

The chain couples TRBV11-2 to TRBJ2-5; D not certain. V shed 6 bases and J shed 10 bases, with 9 bases lying between them. This CDR3 comprises 10 residues. Germline assignment: CDR1 SGHAT and CDR2 FQNNGV. CDR3 DNA sequence: TGTGCCAGCAGGGGCCAGGACCAGTACTTC. Protein: CASRGQDQYF.

The CDR3 reads CASSGTSSNYGYTF. For the CDR3, the DNA is TGTGCCAGCAGTGGGACATCCAGTAACTATGGCTACACCTTC. The rearrangement uses TRBV28 and TRBJ1-2; possibly TRBD1 for D (6 bases). Germline V gene data show CDR1 as MDHEN and CDR2 as SYDVKM. The CDR3 covers 14 residues. V gave up 5 bases and J gave up 1 base, with 11 bases separating them.

The chain has TRBV7-2 and TRBJ1-5; the D is unclear. This CDR3 region has 15 residues. Trimming left V 4 bases short and J 7 bases short, with 17 bases between. CDR1 and CDR2 from the germline V gene are SGHTA and FQGNSA. CDR3 region: CASSSLGYGQQPQHF. For the CDR3, the DNA is TGTGCCAGCAGCTCCCTGGGGTATGGGCAGCAGCCCCAGCATTTT.

The chain uses TRBV10-3 and TRBJ2-5; TRBD2 agrees at 10 bases. Germline CDR1 ENHRY, CDR2 SYGVKD. After removal of 6 bases from V and 1 base from J, the junction contained 5 bases not matched to a gene. The CDR3 totals 15 residues. The CDR3 region is CAISPGTSAQETQYF. For the CDR3, the DNA is TGTGCCATCAGCCCGGGGACTAGCGCCCAAGAGACCCAGTACTTC.

This sequence joins TRBV10-1 and TRBJ1-2, with no clear D. Germline CDR1 WNHNN, CDR2 SYGVQD (reference sequence). V lost 8 bases to trimming and J lost 1 base, with 8 bases between them. This CDR3 has 12 residues. The CDR3 DNA is TGCGCCAGCCCGACCTGTAACTATGGCTACACCTTC. Encoded protein: CASPTCNYGYTF.